This entry is about one T cell receptor (beta chain). V shed 2 bases and J shed 4 bases, with 12 bases lying between them. In germline, CDR1 is KGHSY, CDR2 FQNENV. The CDR3 has 15 amino acids. The data stem from a study of blood T cells in healthy people across ages. Combining a sample-barcoded 5' primer with a J-beta primer mix, a second PCR ran for about 6 to 11 cycles. From each sample, at least 2.5 million paired-end reads containing CDR3 were obtained. Each CDR3 protein gets one entry after TCRdb re-called the 5' RACE reads with MiXCR. The sample comprises about 540,000 distinct CDR3 sequences, about 24% of which are singletons, and roughly 9% rests with the top ten. These sequences were also reported in another study, on T cells of mothers and their children. As that study records: The people who donated were a few healthy Caucasian mothers and their six children. Over 9 million TCR beta CDR3 reads were obtained from each mother, and around 2.8 million from each child. It was related mother-child pairs that showed slightly higher overlap than unrelated pairs, without reaching significance.

The V call is TRBV16, the J call TRBJ2-1, with D hard to call. The receptor was derived from a boy aged 10-17 years in good health. Sequenced input: blood. The CDR3 DNA reads TGTGCCAGCAGCCAAGGTTCAGCGTTATACAATGAGCAGTTCTTC. Translation: CASSQGSALYNEQFF.